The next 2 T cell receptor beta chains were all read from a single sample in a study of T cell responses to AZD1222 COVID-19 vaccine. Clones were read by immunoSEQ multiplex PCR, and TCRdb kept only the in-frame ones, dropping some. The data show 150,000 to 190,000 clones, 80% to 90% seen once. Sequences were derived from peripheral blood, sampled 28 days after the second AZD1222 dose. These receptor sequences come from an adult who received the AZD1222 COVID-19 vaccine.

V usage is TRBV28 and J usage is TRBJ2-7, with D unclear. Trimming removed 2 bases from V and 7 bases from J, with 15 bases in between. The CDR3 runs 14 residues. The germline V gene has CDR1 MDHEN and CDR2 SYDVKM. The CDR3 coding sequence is TGTGCCAGCAGTTTACTTGATAGATCTCGAGAGCAGTACTTC. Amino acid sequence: CASSLLDRSREQYF.

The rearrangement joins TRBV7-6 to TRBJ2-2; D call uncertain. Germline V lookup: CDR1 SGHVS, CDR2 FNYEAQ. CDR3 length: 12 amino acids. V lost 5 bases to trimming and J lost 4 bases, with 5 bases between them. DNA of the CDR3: TGTGCCAGCAGCCGAGGCACCGGGGAGCTGTTTTTT. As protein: CASSRGTGELFF.